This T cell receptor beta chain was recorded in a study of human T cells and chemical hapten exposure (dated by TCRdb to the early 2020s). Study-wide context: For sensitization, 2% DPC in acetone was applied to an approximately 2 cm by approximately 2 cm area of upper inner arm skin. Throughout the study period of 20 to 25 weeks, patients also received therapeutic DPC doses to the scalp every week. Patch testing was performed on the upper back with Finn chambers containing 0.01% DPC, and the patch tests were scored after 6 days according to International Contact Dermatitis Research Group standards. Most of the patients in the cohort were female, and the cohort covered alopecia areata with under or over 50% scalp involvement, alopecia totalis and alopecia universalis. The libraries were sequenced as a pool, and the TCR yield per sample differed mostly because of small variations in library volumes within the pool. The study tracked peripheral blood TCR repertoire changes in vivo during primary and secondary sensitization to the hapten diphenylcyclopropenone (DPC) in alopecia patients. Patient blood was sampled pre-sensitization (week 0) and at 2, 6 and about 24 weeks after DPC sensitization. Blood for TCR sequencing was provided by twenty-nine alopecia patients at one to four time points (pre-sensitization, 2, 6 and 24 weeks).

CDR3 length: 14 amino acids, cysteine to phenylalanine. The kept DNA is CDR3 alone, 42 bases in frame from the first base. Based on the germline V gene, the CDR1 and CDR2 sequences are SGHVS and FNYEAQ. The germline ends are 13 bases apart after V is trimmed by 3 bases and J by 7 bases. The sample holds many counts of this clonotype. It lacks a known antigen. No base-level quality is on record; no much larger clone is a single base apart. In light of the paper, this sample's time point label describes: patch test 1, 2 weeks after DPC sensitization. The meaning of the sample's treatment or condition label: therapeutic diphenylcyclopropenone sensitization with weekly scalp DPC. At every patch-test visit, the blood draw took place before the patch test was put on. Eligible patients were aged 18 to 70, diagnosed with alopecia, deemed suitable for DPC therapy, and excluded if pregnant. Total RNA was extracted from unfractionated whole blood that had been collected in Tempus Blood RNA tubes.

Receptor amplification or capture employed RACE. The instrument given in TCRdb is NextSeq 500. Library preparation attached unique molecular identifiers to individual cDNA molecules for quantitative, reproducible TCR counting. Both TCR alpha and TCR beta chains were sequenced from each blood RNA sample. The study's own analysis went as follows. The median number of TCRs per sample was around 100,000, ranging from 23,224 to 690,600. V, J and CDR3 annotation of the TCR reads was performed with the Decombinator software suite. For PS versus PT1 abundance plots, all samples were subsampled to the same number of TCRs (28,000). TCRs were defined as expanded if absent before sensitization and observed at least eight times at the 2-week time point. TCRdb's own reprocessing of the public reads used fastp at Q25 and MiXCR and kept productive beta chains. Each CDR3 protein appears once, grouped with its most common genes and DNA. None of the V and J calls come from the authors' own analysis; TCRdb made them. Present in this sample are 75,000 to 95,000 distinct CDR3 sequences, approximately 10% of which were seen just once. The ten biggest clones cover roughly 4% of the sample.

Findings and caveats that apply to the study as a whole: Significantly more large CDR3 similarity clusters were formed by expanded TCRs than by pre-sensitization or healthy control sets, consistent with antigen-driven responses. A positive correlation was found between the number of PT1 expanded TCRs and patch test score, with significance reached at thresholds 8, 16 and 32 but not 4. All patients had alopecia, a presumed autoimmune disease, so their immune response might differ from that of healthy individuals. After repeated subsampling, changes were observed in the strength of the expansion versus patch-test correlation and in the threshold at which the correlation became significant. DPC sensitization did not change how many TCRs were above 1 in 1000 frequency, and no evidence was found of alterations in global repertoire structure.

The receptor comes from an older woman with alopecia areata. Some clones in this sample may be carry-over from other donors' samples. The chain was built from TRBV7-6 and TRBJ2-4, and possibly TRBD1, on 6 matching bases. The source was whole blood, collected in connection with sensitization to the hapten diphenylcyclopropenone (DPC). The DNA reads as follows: TGTGCCAGCAGCTTGGCAGGGGATCGGAACATTCAGTACTTC. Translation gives CASSLAGDRNIQYF.